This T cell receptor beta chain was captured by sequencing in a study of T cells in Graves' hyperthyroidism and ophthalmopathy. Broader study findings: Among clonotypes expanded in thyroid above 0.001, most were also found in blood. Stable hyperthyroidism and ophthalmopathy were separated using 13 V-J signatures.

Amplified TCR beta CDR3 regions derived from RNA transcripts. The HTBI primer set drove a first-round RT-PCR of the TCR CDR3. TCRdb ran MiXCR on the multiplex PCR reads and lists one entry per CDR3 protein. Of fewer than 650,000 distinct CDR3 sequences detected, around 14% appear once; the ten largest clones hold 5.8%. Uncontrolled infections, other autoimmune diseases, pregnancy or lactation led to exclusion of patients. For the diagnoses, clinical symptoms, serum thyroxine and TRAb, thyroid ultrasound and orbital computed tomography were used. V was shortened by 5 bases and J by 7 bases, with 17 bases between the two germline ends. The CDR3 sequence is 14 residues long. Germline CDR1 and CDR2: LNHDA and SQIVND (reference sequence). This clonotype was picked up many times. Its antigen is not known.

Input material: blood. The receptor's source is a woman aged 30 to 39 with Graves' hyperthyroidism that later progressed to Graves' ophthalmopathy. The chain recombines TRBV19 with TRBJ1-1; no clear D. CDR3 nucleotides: TGTGCCAGTAGTCCCTTTGAGGTGTGGATTGAAGCTTTCTTT. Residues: CASSPFEVWIEAFF.